This TCR beta chain was recovered during a study of T cells expressing NK-cell markers. Study summary: It was sorted CD3+CD56-NKG2C+, CD3+CD56+NKG2C- and CD3+CD56+NKG2C+ T cells that provided the TCR beta repertoires.

CDR1 and CDR2 (germline): SGHRS, YFSETQ. This CDR3 comprises 13 residues. The authors made TCR beta cDNA libraries by 5'RACE template switching. This switching added a universal primer site and UMIs. Following a re-call of the 5' RACE reads, TCRdb has one entry per CDR3 protein and lacks DNA. Its listing shows some 440,000 distinct CDR3 sequences. General observations from the study: The CD3+CD56-NKG2C+ fraction was also led by these clonotypes in a handful of donors. Dominant NKG2C+ clonotypes accounted for roughly 1.0-7.5% of CD8+ T cells in a handful of donors.

Details on this clonotype: The target antigen is unknown.

The chain is built from TRBV5-1 and TRBJ2-2; TCRdb's D call of TRBD2 is untestable without DNA. The clonotype originates from a woman aged 50 to 65 in good health. Sequenced sample: blood T cells: a sorted CD56 or NKG2C T cell subset, CD4+ or CD8+ T cells, or bulk PBMC T cells (not recorded which). Here the CDR3 reads CASSLRGEGELFF.